Detailed here is one T cell receptor beta chain. This sample is part of a study of identical twins. TCRdb re-called the 5' RACE reads through MiXCR, storing one row per CDR3 protein. Of about 660,000 distinct CDR3 sequences detected, 8% to 9% appear once; the ten largest clones hold around 0.95%. These data also formed part of another study, on yellow fever vaccine responses in identical twins.

The receptor was isolated from a woman between 18 and 30 years old in good health. Sequenced input: PBMCs.

The CDR3 coding sequence is TGTGCCAGCAGCCCCGGACTAGCGGGGGATGCGAATACGCAGTATTTT. It is translated as CASSPGLAGDANTQYF. J is TRBJ2-3 and V is TRBV3-1; 13 bases are a match to TRBD2. The CDR3 consists of 16 residues. With V trimmed by 4 bases and J by 7 bases, 8 bases remained unmatched. The germline V gene encodes CDR1 LGHDT and CDR2 YNNKEL (reference sequence).